This is a list of T cell receptor beta chains from one sample in a study of cytomegalovirus exposure and HLA in healthy donors. TCRdb keeps only in-frame clones here, not all; method: immunoSEQ multiplex PCR. The table records some 150,000 clones, more than 65% of them present only once. Sequenced sample: PBMCs. These receptors were obtained from a man aged 50 to 59 in good health and CMV-seropositive. The CDR3 runs from the conserved cysteine through the conserved F or W. Fields, in order: clone size, J gene, D gene, V gene, CDR3 DNA, CDR3 protein. The D gene is left open where the match is weak. The size entry is marked missing in some rows and otherwise reads once, few, many or a size class.

abundance: -; j_gene: TRBJ1-4; d_gene: -; v_gene: TRBV2; CDR3nt: TGTGCCAGCAGTGAAGCGTTGGGAGCGGCTAATGAAAAACTGTTTTTT; CDR3aa: CASSEALGAANEKLFF
abundance: -; j_gene: TRBJ2-7; d_gene: TRBD2; v_gene: TRBV5-4; CDR3nt: TGTGCCAGCAGCTCGGCTAGCGGTGGGGCCTACGAGCAGTACTTC; CDR3aa: CASSSASGGAYEQYF
abundance: -; j_gene: TRBJ1-2; d_gene: -; v_gene: TRBV6-1; CDR3nt: TGTGCCAGCAGTGAAGACTACGGGCAGGGCGGCTACACCTTC; CDR3aa: CASSEDYGQGGYTF
abundance: -; j_gene: TRBJ2-1; d_gene: -; v_gene: TRBV7-2; CDR3nt: TGTGCCAGCAGCTTAGCGGCGGCCTCCTACAATGAGCAGTTCTTC; CDR3aa: CASSLAAASYNEQFF
abundance: once; j_gene: TRBJ2-1; d_gene: TRBD2; v_gene: TRBV10-2; CDR3nt: TGCGCCAGCAGTCAAACAGACGGACTAGCGGGATACAATGAGCAGTTCTTC; CDR3aa: CASSQTDGLAGYNEQFF
abundance: -; j_gene: TRBJ2-1; d_gene: TRBD2; v_gene: TRBV18; CDR3nt: TGTGCCAGCTCACCATGGGCTAGCGGATCGACCTACAATGAGCAGTTCTTC; CDR3aa: CASSPWASGSTYNEQFF
abundance: -; j_gene: TRBJ1-1; d_gene: TRBD1; v_gene: TRBV9; CDR3nt: TGTGCCAGCAGCGCAATGACAGGGGGCGAAACTGAAGCTTTCTTT; CDR3aa: CASSAMTGGETEAFF
abundance: -; j_gene: TRBJ1-4; d_gene: -; v_gene: TRBV7-9; CDR3nt: TGTTCCAGCAGCCACAACTCAGGGGATGAAAAACTGTTTTTT; CDR3aa: CSSSHNSGDEKLFF
abundance: few; j_gene: TRBJ2-7; d_gene: -; v_gene: TRBV9; CDR3nt: TGTGCCAGCAGCGTTGGGGGGGCCAACTACGAGCAGTACTTC; CDR3aa: CASSVGGANYEQYF
abundance: -; j_gene: TRBJ1-1; d_gene: TRBD1; v_gene: TRBV5-4; CDR3nt: TGTGCCAGCAGCTTCCAGGGGGTGAACACTGAAGCTTTCTTT; CDR3aa: CASSFQGVNTEAFF
abundance: -; j_gene: TRBJ1-6; d_gene: TRBD1; v_gene: TRBV6-4; CDR3nt: TGTGCCAGCAGCCGCACAGGGGAGCCGGATAATTCACCCCTCCACTTT; CDR3aa: CASSRTGEPDNSPLHF
abundance: few; j_gene: TRBJ2-2; d_gene: TRBD2; v_gene: TRBV5-1; CDR3nt: TGCGCCAGCAGCTTAGTCCCTAGCGGGATCACCGGGGAGCTGTTTTTT; CDR3aa: CASSLVPSGITGELFF
abundance: -; j_gene: TRBJ2-7; d_gene: TRBD2; v_gene: TRBV5-6; CDR3nt: TGTGCCAGCAGCTTGGCCGGGGGGGCATACGAGCAGTACTTC; CDR3aa: CASSLAGGAYEQYF
abundance: -; j_gene: TRBJ1-4; d_gene: TRBD1; v_gene: TRBV5-1; CDR3nt: TGCGCCAGCAGCCCGACAGGGGGGACGCAAGTTGAAAAACTGTTTTTT; CDR3aa: CASSPTGGTQVEKLFF
abundance: -; j_gene: TRBJ2-3; d_gene: -; v_gene: TRBV5-1; CDR3nt: TGCGCCAGCAGCCCCGGGGCCTCGGGGGCAGATACGCAGTATTTT; CDR3aa: CASSPGASGADTQYF
abundance: -; j_gene: TRBJ1-5; d_gene: -; v_gene: TRBV5-7; CDR3nt: TGTGCCAGCAGCCGCGGCCGACCGGGAGACAATCAGCCCCAGCATTTT; CDR3aa: CASSRGRPGDNQPQHF
abundance: -; j_gene: TRBJ2-1; d_gene: TRBD2; v_gene: TRBV11-2; CDR3nt: TGTGCCAGCAGCTTAGGGCTAGCGGCCTCCTACAATGAGCAGTTCTTC; CDR3aa: CASSLGLAASYNEQFF
abundance: once; j_gene: TRBJ2-1; d_gene: -; v_gene: TRBV6-1; CDR3nt: TGTGCCAGCAGTGGTCAAGCGGCCGACTCCTACAATGAGCAGTTCTTC; CDR3aa: CASSGQAADSYNEQFF
abundance: -; j_gene: TRBJ1-2; d_gene: TRBD1; v_gene: TRBV19; CDR3nt: TGTGCCAGTAGGCTCCGGGGACAGCTGAAGTCTAACTATGGCTACACCTTC; CDR3aa: CASRLRGQLKSNYGYTF
abundance: -; j_gene: TRBJ2-5; d_gene: -; v_gene: TRBV4-1; CDR3nt: TGCGCCAGCAGCCAAGATCGTGAGGAGACCCAGTACTTC; CDR3aa: CASSQDREETQYF
abundance: -; j_gene: TRBJ1-5; d_gene: -; v_gene: TRBV25-1; CDR3nt: TGTGCCAGCAGTGATAGCTTGCCGTACCAGCATTTT; CDR3aa: CASSDSLPYQHF
abundance: -; j_gene: TRBJ2-7; d_gene: -; v_gene: TRBV2; CDR3nt: TGTGCCAGCCTATTCGAGAATAACTCCTACGAGCAGTACTTC; CDR3aa: CASLFENNSYEQYF
abundance: few; j_gene: TRBJ1-1; d_gene: -; v_gene: TRBV5-1; CDR3nt: TGCGCCAGCAGCCGGCCAGGGGTGGCTGAAGCTTTCTTT; CDR3aa: CASSRPGVAEAFF
abundance: -; j_gene: TRBJ1-6; d_gene: -; v_gene: TRBV6-5; CDR3nt: TGTGCCAGCAGCCGAGGGGGGGCCGGGGCACCCCTCCACTTT; CDR3aa: CASSRGGAGAPLHF
abundance: -; j_gene: TRBJ2-4; d_gene: TRBD1; v_gene: TRBV2; CDR3nt: TGTGCCAGCGGAACGACAGGGGGGGGCATTCAGTACTTC; CDR3aa: CASGTTGGGIQYF
abundance: once; j_gene: TRBJ2-7; d_gene: TRBD1; v_gene: TRBV7-2; CDR3nt: TGTGCCAGCAGCGCCCGGACAGGAGGCATTACGGAGCAGTACTTC; CDR3aa: CASSARTGGITEQYF
abundance: -; j_gene: TRBJ2-1; d_gene: TRBD2; v_gene: TRBV11-3; CDR3nt: TGTGCCAGCAGCTTAGATGGGGGGGAGTGGGATGAGCAGTTCTTC; CDR3aa: CASSLDGGEWDEQFF
abundance: -; j_gene: TRBJ1-1; d_gene: -; v_gene: TRBV28; CDR3nt: TGTGCCAGCAAAGTAGCGCACACTGAAGCTTTCTTT; CDR3aa: CASKVAHTEAFF
abundance: -; j_gene: TRBJ1-1; d_gene: TRBD1; v_gene: TRBV28; CDR3nt: TGTGCCAGCAGCGGACAGGGCTACACTGAAGCTTTCTTT; CDR3aa: CASSGQGYTEAFF
abundance: -; j_gene: TRBJ2-7; d_gene: TRBD2; v_gene: TRBV18; CDR3nt: TGTGCCAGCTCACTTTACAAGACGGGACTAGCGGGACCTAGTGAGCAGTACTTC; CDR3aa: CASSLYKTGLAGPSEQYF
abundance: -; j_gene: TRBJ2-7; d_gene: -; v_gene: TRBV7-9; CDR3nt: TGTGCCAGCAGCTTCTCGGGAAGGGCCTACGAGCAGTACTTC; CDR3aa: CASSFSGRAYEQYF
abundance: -; j_gene: TRBJ2-7; d_gene: -; v_gene: TRBV7-2; CDR3nt: TGTGCCAGCAGCTTAGCGGGGGGAGGCTACGAGCAGTACTTC; CDR3aa: CASSLAGGGYEQYF
abundance: -; j_gene: TRBJ2-1; d_gene: TRBD2; v_gene: TRBV19; CDR3nt: TGTGCCAGTAGGCCGGGACTAGCGGGTCCCAGGGAGCAGTTCTTC; CDR3aa: CASRPGLAGPREQFF
abundance: few; j_gene: TRBJ2-3; d_gene: -; v_gene: TRBV5-4; CDR3nt: TGTGCCAGCAGCTCCGTCCCTAGCTCAGATACGCAGTATTTT; CDR3aa: CASSSVPSSDTQYF
abundance: -; j_gene: TRBJ1-1; d_gene: TRBD1; v_gene: TRBV28; CDR3nt: TGTGCCAGCAGTCCAGAGGGACAGGGGGTCACTGAAGCTTTCTTT; CDR3aa: CASSPEGQGVTEAFF
abundance: -; j_gene: TRBJ2-3; d_gene: -; v_gene: TRBV5-1; CDR3nt: TGCGCCAGCAGCTTGGGGACCGGGGTAATAGATACGCAGTATTTT; CDR3aa: CASSLGTGVIDTQYF
abundance: -; j_gene: TRBJ2-1; d_gene: -; v_gene: TRBV10-3; CDR3nt: TGTGCCATCAGTCCAACTAGCCGGGGCTCCTACAATGAGCAGTTCTTC; CDR3aa: CAISPTSRGSYNEQFF